The 16 T cell receptor beta chains below were found in one sample sequenced in a study of OX40 agonist ivuxolimab in advanced cancers. Sequenced by immunoSEQ multiplex PCR; TCRdb stores in-frame clones only, minus some. The sample consists of tens of thousands of clones, approximately 84% of them appearing once. This specimen consisted of CD4+ or CD8+ T cells sorted from blood, obtained in a trial of the OX40 agonist ivuxolimab. The receptors were gathered from an adult with an advanced solid tumor such as melanoma, head and neck, liver or kidney cancer.

The chain links TRBV19 to TRBJ1-3, with unresolved D. V was clipped by 3 bases and J by 0 bases, with 9 bases between them. Germline V lookup: CDR1 LNHDA, CDR2 SQIVND (reference sequence). The CDR3 runs to 15 residues. The CDR3 protein is CASSIGKSSGNTIYF. The CDR3 DNA sequence: TGTGCCAGTAGTATCGGAAAGAGCTCTGGAAACACCATATATTTT.

The rearrangement links TRBV28 to TRBJ2-1; 7 bases are a match to TRBD1. The CDR3 runs to 15 residues. With 1 base clipped from V and 4 bases from J, the junction kept 4 bases outside the gene matches. In germline, CDR1 is MDHEN, CDR2 SYDVKM. CDR3 DNA sequence: TGTGCCAGCAGTTTATACAGGGGCTCTTACAATGAGCAGTTCTTC. This gives the protein CASSLYRGSYNEQFF.

CDR3 protein: CATSGTSGRTDTQYF. DNA for the CDR3: TGTGCCACCAGCGGGACTAGCGGGAGGACAGATACGCAGTATTTT. This chain connects TRBV15 to TRBJ2-3, with TRBD2 matching 15 bases. This CDR3 comprises 15 residues. Germline V gene sequence: CDR1 LNHNV, CDR2 YYDKDF (reference sequence). V gave up 5 bases and J gave up 3 bases; unmatched junction bases: 0.

This clone was recorded a few times. The genes are TRBV7-8 and TRBJ1-4, with TRBD1 as a possible D gene (5 bases). V shed 3 bases and J shed 5 bases, with 10 bases lying between them. This CDR3 is 14 amino acids long. Per the germline V gene, CDR1 is SGHVS and CDR2 is FQNEAQ. The DNA of the CDR3 is TGTGCCAGCAGCTTCTACAGGCAGAATGAAAAACTGTTTTTT. This gives the protein CASSFYRQNEKLFF.

This clone was picked up a small number of times. The chain uses TRBV5-4 and TRBJ1-2; TRBD1 matches 11 bases. From germline, CDR1 is SGHNT and CDR2 YYREEE (reference sequence). The CDR3 has 15 residues. V was clipped by 5 bases and J by 7 bases; unmatched bases: 10. The CDR3 protein is CASRNPGQGVAGYTF. The DNA of the CDR3 is TGTGCCAGCAGAAACCCGGGACAGGGGGTTGCTGGCTACACCTTC.

The chain links TRBV6-5 to TRBJ2-7; weak D call: TRBD2 (7 bases). V was shortened by 7 bases and J by 2 bases, with 18 bases between the two germline ends. The CDR3 loop spans 15 amino acids. Germline-derived CDR1 and CDR2 are MNHEY and SVGAGI. CDR3 amino acids: CASTPGEAGTYEQYF. In DNA form, the CDR3 reads TGTGCCAGCACCCCAGGGGAAGCGGGAACCTACGAGCAGTACTTC.

V usage is TRBV10-1 and J usage is TRBJ2-3; TRBD2 might be the D (7 bases). V was pared by 2 bases and J by 2 bases, with 11 bases between. The CDR3 loop spans 15 amino acids. Germline V CDR1 and CDR2: WNHNN, SYGVQD (reference sequence). CDR3 DNA sequence: TGCGCCAGCAGTGAGGACGGGGGGCTCACAGATACGCAGTATTTT. This gives the protein CASSEDGGLTDTQYF.

In this sample, this clone turned up once. CDR3 residues: CASSLQGSTGELFF. As DNA, the CDR3 is TGTGCCAGCTCACTACAGGGGAGCACCGGGGAGCTGTTTTTT. This chain connects TRBV18 to TRBJ2-2; 7 positions agree with TRBD1. CDR3 size: 14 residues. Germline loops: CDR1 KGHSH, CDR2 LQKENI. Germline trimming cut 4 bases from V and 4 bases from J; bases unmatched to any gene: 3.

The chain joins TRBV6-5 to TRBJ2-7; tentative D call: TRBD2 (5 bases). Germline CDR1 reads MNHEY; CDR2 reads SVGAGI. The CDR3 is 14 amino acids. With 5 bases removed from V and 2 bases from J, the gap between germline ends came to 13 bases. CDR3: CASSARDATYEQYF. For the CDR3, the DNA is TGTGCCAGCAGTGCCCGGGATGCCACCTACGAGCAGTACTTC.

The chain combines TRBV30 with TRBJ2-5; TRBD2 is a possible D gene (6 bases). Trimming pared 4 bases from V and 1 base from J, leaving 16 bases between. The CDR3 loop spans 15 amino acids. Germline V lookup: CDR1 GTSNPN, CDR2 SVGIG (reference sequence). The CDR3 DNA is TGTGCCTGGACACGGGACTTAGGGCTCCAAGAGACCCAGTACTTC. It specifies CAWTRDLGLQETQYF.

This chain links TRBV5-1 with TRBJ1-1; a weak D match, TRBD1 (5 bases). Germline lookup yields CDR1 SGHRS and CDR2 YFSETQ. The length of the CDR3 is 14 residues. The V gene lost 0 bases and the J gene lost 4 bases, with 10 bases spanning the gap. The CDR3 loop is CASSLAVDITEAFF. CDR3 coding DNA: TGCGCCAGCAGCTTGGCCGTGGACATCACTGAAGCTTTCTTT.

The chain is built from TRBV7-8 and TRBJ2-6, with D maybe TRBD1 (6 bases). Trimming cost V 10 bases and J 2 bases, with 9 bases left between them. This CDR3 is 13 amino acids long. Germline loops: CDR1 SGHVS, CDR2 FQNEAQ. This CDR3 reads CAKGVAGANVLTF. The CDR3 DNA sequence: TGTGCCAAGGGGGTGGCTGGGGCCAACGTCCTGACTTTC.

V is TRBV5-4 and J is TRBJ1-6, with D uncertain. CDR1 is SGHNT, CDR2 YYREEE, per germline (reference sequence). Trimming cost V 3 bases and J 5 bases, with 3 bases left between them. The CDR3 sequence is 12 residues long. CDR3 residues: CASSSNNSPLHF. CDR3 in DNA: TGTGCCAGCAGCTCGAATAATTCACCCCTCCACTTT.

The chain is built from TRBV4-2 and TRBJ2-3; 12 bases agree with TRBD2. The germline gives CDR1 LGHNA, CDR2 YNFKEQ. V was pared by 3 bases and J by 4 bases, with 8 bases of the junction left unmatched. CDR3 length: 17 residues. The CDR3 loop reads CASSHITGTSGPDTQYF. The CDR3 DNA is TGTGCCAGCAGCCACATCACGGGGACTAGCGGGCCAGATACGCAGTATTTT.

The chain joins TRBV14 to TRBJ2-2, with no clear D. Per the germline V gene, CDR1 is SGHDN and CDR2 is FVKESK. V lost 3 bases, J lost 3 bases, and 2 bases lay in between. The CDR3 spans 12 residues. CDR3 sequence reads: CASSHYTGELFF. The CDR3 DNA is TGTGCCAGCAGCCATTACACCGGGGAGCTGTTTTTT. Using reference TRBV14 and TRBJ2-2 for the parts outside the CDR3, the full variable domain is EAGVTQFPSHSVIEKGQTVTLRCDPISGHDNLYWYRRVMGKEIKFLLHFVKESKQDESGMPNNRFLAERTGGTYSTLKVQPAELEDSGVYFCASSHYTGELFFGEGSRLTVL.

This rearrangement joins TRBV6-1 to TRBJ1-2, with 8 bases that match TRBD1. CDR1 and CDR2 (germline): MNHNS, SASEGT. J gave up 8 bases and V 7 bases, and 12 bases lay outside the gene matches. The CDR3 spans 14 residues. The DNA for the CDR3 is TGTGCCAGCACTTCCAGGGGGCGCGGTCGCGGCTACACCTTC. This codes for CASTSRGRGRGYTF.